These 22 T cell receptor beta chains were sequenced from one sample in a study of cytomegalovirus exposure and HLA in healthy donors. PCR involved 60 Vbeta and 13 Jbeta primers. TCRdb's table, derived via immunoSEQ multiplex PCR, lists solely in-frame clones and lacks some. The profile covers 85,000 to 100,000 clones, with about three quarters appearing a single time and roughly 8.4% taken by the ten largest. Sequenced: PBMCs. The receptors come from a human donor in good health.

The V and J genes are TRBV7-9 and TRBJ1-1; a weak D match, TRBD1 (6 bases). Germline V gives CDR1 SEHNR, CDR2 FQNEAQ (reference sequence). The ends were cut back, 1 base at V and 3 bases at J, with 9 bases in the middle. CDR3 length: 14 amino acids. The CDR3 DNA is TGTGCCAGCAGCTTAGGGGCAGGGGACACTGAAGCTTTCTTT. This codes for CASSLGAGDTEAFF.

The V and J genes are TRBV9 and TRBJ1-2; TRBD1 aligns across 8 bases. The CDR3 is 15 residues long. Germline trimming cut 0 bases from V and 5 bases from J; bases unmatched to any gene: 6. Germline loops: CDR1 SGDLS, CDR2 YYNGEE. CDR3 loop: CASSVASQGGYGYTF. The CDR3 DNA follows: TGTGCCAGCAGCGTAGCTTCACAGGGGGGGTATGGCTACACCTTC.

This clone showed up just a few times. V usage is TRBV7-2 and J usage is TRBJ2-3; no firm D call. V was trimmed by 6 bases and J by 2 bases, leaving 6 bases between them. The CDR3 loop spans 12 amino acids. Per the germline V gene, CDR1 is SGHTA and CDR2 is FQGNSA. CDR3 residues: CASSPYTDTQYF. CDR3 in DNA: TGTGCCAGCAGTCCGTACACAGATACGCAGTATTTT.

This chain joins TRBV5-1 and TRBJ2-3; 7 positions agree with TRBD2. J lost 1 base, V lost 5 bases, and 4 bases had no gene match. The CDR3 runs to 14 residues. Germline V CDR1 and CDR2: SGHRS, YFSETQ. The CDR3: CASRQRGGTDTQYF. For the CDR3, the DNA is TGCGCCAGCAGGCAGCGGGGAGGCACAGATACGCAGTATTTT.

The V and J genes are TRBV6-1 and TRBJ1-2; D may be TRBD1 (5 bases). The CDR3 has 13 amino acids. The V gene lost 5 bases and the J gene lost 0 bases, with 7 bases spanning the gap. CDR1 is MNHNS, CDR2 SASEGT, per germline. The CDR3 nucleotides read TGTGCCAGCAGTAGACAGACTAACTATGGCTACACCTTC. This translates into CASSRQTNYGYTF.

This chain uses TRBV7-9 with TRBJ2-2, with TRBD1 matching over 7 bases. The CDR3 contains 15 residues. V lost 2 bases, J lost 5 bases, and 5 bases stayed unmatched. Germline CDR1 and CDR2: SEHNR and FQNEAQ (reference sequence). The CDR3 protein is CASSLIRGNTGELFF. In nucleotides, the CDR3 is TGTGCCAGCAGCTTAATCAGGGGGAATACCGGGGAGCTGTTTTTT.

V is TRBV4-2 and J is TRBJ2-3; possibly TRBD1 for D (5 bases). V was pared by 1 base and J by 2 bases, with 16 bases between. The CDR3 totals 17 residues. Germline V gene sequence: CDR1 LGHNA, CDR2 YNFKEQ. The CDR3 coding sequence is TGTGCCAGCAGCCAAGGGACACCACAGGTCAACACAGATACGCAGTATTTT. This translates into CASSQGTPQVNTDTQYF.

The J gene is TRBJ1-1, the V gene TRBV19; D call uncertain. The germline V gene encodes CDR1 LNHDA and CDR2 SQIVND (reference sequence). Trimming took 4 bases from V and 3 from J, leaving 9 bases between them. The length of the CDR3 is 13 residues. In nucleotides, the CDR3 is TGTGCCAGTAGTAGCGGGTTGGACACTGAAGCTTTCTTT. Translation gives CASSSGLDTEAFF.

This clone has only a few counts. The rearrangement joins TRBV5-4 to TRBJ1-4; the match to TRBD1 covers 11 bases. V trimming: 1 base; J trimming: 7 bases; junction bases outside the gene matches: 6. The CDR3 totals 16 residues. Germline loops: CDR1 SGHNT, CDR2 YYREEE (reference sequence). The CDR3 here is CASSLSRDRGGEKLFF. The CDR3 region has the DNA TGTGCCAGCAGCTTGTCCCGGGACAGGGGGGGTGAAAAACTGTTTTTT.

This clone was observed a few times. V and J are TRBV5-4 and TRBJ2-7; the D gene is possibly TRBD2 (6 bases). CDR1 is SGHNT and CDR2 is YYREEE in the germline V gene (reference sequence). Trimming shortened V by 3 bases and J by 6 bases, and 13 bases separated the two germline ends. The CDR3 is 13 residues long. The CDR3 reads CASSSLEGPEQYF. The CDR3 nucleotides read TGTGCCAGCAGCTCTCTGGAGGGTCCCGAGCAGTACTTC.

The genes are TRBV4-2 and TRBJ1-2; D is undetermined. The CDR3 sequence is 13 residues long. Germline-derived CDR1 and CDR2 are LGHNA and YNFKEQ. The V end was cut by 4 bases, the J end by 6 bases, with 12 bases between. CDR3 in amino acids: CASSPQVIDGYTF. The CDR3 coding sequence is TGTGCCAGCAGCCCCCAGGTAATTGATGGCTACACCTTC.

The chain employs TRBV6-1 and TRBJ1-4; D unclear. Trimming shortened V by 2 bases and J by 4 bases, and 5 bases separated the two germline ends. The CDR3 runs to 13 residues. Per germline, CDR1 MNHNS and CDR2 SASEGT. The CDR3 region has the DNA TGTGCCAGCAGTGAATTAATTAATGAAAAACTGTTTTTT. It specifies CASSELINEKLFF.

The chain combines TRBV7-7 with TRBJ2-1, with TRBD2 identical over 13 bases. There are 16 residues in the CDR3. The germline CDR1 and CDR2 sequences are SSHAT and FNYEAQ (reference sequence). V shed 1 base, J shed 5 bases, and the junction held 2 bases outside the gene matches. CDR3 amino acids: CASSLGLAGGDNEQFF. Here the CDR3 DNA reads TGTGCCAGCAGCTTAGGACTAGCGGGAGGAGACAATGAGCAGTTCTTC.

CDR3 amino acids: CASSVGEGLTDTQYF. DNA of the CDR3: TGTGCCAGCAGCGTAGGTGAGGGCCTCACAGATACGCAGTATTTT. The chain is built from TRBV9 and TRBJ2-3; TRBD2 is a possible D gene (5 bases). V was pared by 0 bases and J by 2 bases, with 10 bases between. This CDR3 has 15 amino acids. Looked up from germline, CDR1 is SGDLS and CDR2 is YYNGEE.

For this clone: Relative to the germline gene, one junction end is altered; a read error may explain this. This rearrangement joins TRBV6-6 to TRBJ1-2; no reliable D call. The V gene's germline CDR1 is MNHNY and CDR2 SVGAGI (reference sequence). The CDR3 extends over 14 amino acids. The CDR3 loop is CASTPRFSEYDYTF. CDR3 sequence (DNA): TGTGCCAGCACCCCGAGGTTTTCAGAGTATGACTACACCTTC.

The gene calls are TRBV7-6 and TRBJ2-7; 7 bases fit TRBD2. Germline values: CDR1 SGHVS, CDR2 FNYEAQ. The CDR3 is 18 residues long. The V and J ends lost 5 bases and 3 bases, in that order; junction bases with no gene match: 19. The CDR3 region is CASSPKESGRGLYYEQYF. The CDR3 coding sequence is TGTGCCAGCAGCCCAAAGGAGTCGGGCCGGGGACTATACTACGAGCAGTACTTC.

The genes are TRBV6-1 and TRBJ1-1; D ambiguous. The CDR3 runs 15 residues. V lost 7 bases, J lost 5 bases, and 20 bases lay in between. CDR1 MNHNS and CDR2 SASEGT come from the germline V gene. CDR3 protein: CASTINDGWRTEAFF. For the CDR3, the DNA is TGTGCCAGCACCATTAATGACGGGTGGAGGACTGAAGCTTTCTTT.

The V call is TRBV2, the J call TRBJ1-1; 8 positions agree with TRBD1. The V segment lost 5 bases and the J segment 1 base; nucleotides outside the gene matches: 3. Germline-derived CDR1 and CDR2 are SNHLY and FYNNEI. CDR3 length: 14 residues. DNA of the CDR3: TGTGCCAGCAGTCCGGGACAGGAGAACACTGAAGCTTTCTTT. Its translation is CASSPGQENTEAFF.

In the case of this clone: Different DNA sequences within this sample yield the same CDR3. V gene TRBV6-1 combines with J gene TRBJ2-7, with 7 bases aligning to TRBD1. The CDR3 extends over 13 amino acids. V shed 6 bases, J shed 3 bases, and the junction held 5 bases outside the gene matches. Germline lookup yields CDR1 MNHNS and CDR2 SASEGT. CDR3 coding DNA: TGTGCCAGCAGGTGGACAGGAAACTACGAGCAGTACTTC. It encodes CASRWTGNYEQYF.

The V call is TRBV5-1, the J call TRBJ2-1; D is undetermined. Germline V gene data show CDR1 as SGHRS and CDR2 as YFSETQ. Trimming pared 1 base from V and 2 bases from J, leaving 13 bases between. This CDR3 has 16 residues. CDR3 in DNA: TGCGCCAGCAGCTTGTTAGAGTTTCTCACCTACAATGAGCAGTTCTTC. Protein product: CASSLLEFLTYNEQFF.

As concerns this clone: Other DNA variants within this sample encode the same CDR3. This CDR3 is CASRDRGGQPQHF. In nucleotides, the CDR3 is TGTGCCAGCAGGGACAGGGGGGGACAGCCCCAGCATTTT. The gene calls are TRBV6-5 and TRBJ1-5, with 10 bases that match TRBD1. The germline V gene has CDR1 MNHEY and CDR2 SVGAGI. The junction had 3 bases not matched to a gene; V was cut back by 6 bases and J by 7 bases. This CDR3 is 13 amino acids long.

The CDR3 DNA follows: TGTGCCAGCAGCCCAAACAGACTAGCGGGTGACAATGAGCAGTTCTTC. Its protein product is CASSPNRLAGDNEQFF. This sequence joins TRBV7-9 and TRBJ2-1; 10 nucleotides match TRBD2. This CDR3 spans 16 amino acids. The trim removed 5 bases at V and 5 bases at J, leaving 9 bases unmatched. The germline V gene encodes CDR1 SEHNR and CDR2 FQNEAQ (reference sequence).